The entry below describes one T cell receptor (beta chain). Its antigen is not known. The junction and the germline gene differ at one end; a read error may be behind it. Some clones are missing from TCRdb's copy, which holds only in-frame ones; the method was immunoSEQ multiplex PCR. The sample records about 19,000 clones, over 75% being singletons. Germline loops: CDR1 SGHRS, CDR2 YFSETQ. This CDR3 contains 15 residues. This sample was included in a study of T cells and Merkel cell carcinoma outcomes. Study-wide results and limits: Repertoire plus T-cell density reportedly predicted Merkel cell carcinoma outcomes.

This sequence was found in a human donor with Merkel cell carcinoma. The sequencing sample was made of tumor tissue from Merkel cell carcinoma. The chain has TRBV5-1 and TRBJ2-7; the match to TRBD1 covers 8 bases. For the CDR3, the DNA is TGCGCCAGCAGCCCACAGGGGGGATCAGGCTACGAGCAATACTTC. Residues: CASSPQGGSGYEQYF.